This T cell receptor (beta chain) was captured in a study of identical twins. Unique molecular identifiers were present on the cDNA, which also gained a universal primer site by template switching. Each CDR3 protein is one row after TCRdb ran MiXCR on the 5' RACE reads. This sample has 400,000 to 550,000 distinct CDR3 sequences, with roughly 24% found just once. The trim removed 4 bases at V and 6 bases at J, leaving 10 bases unmatched. CDR1 SGDLS and CDR2 YYNGEE come from the germline V gene. This CDR3 contains 15 residues. The donors were all healthy and Caucasian. The sample was also reused in another study, on T cells expressing NK-cell markers. That publication notes: In more than five donors, dominant CD3+CD56+NKG2C+ clonotypes ranked among the top 10 CD8+ clonotypes.

The sample comprised CD4+ T cells sorted from blood. V and J are TRBV9 and TRBJ2-1; 7 bases are shared with TRBD2. This clonotype was sampled from a woman aged 18 to 35 in good health. Written as DNA, the CDR3 is TGTGCCAGCAGCTTAAGCGGGGCGGGTAGCAATGAGCAGTTCTTC. This codes for CASSLSGAGSNEQFF.